What follows are 23 T cell receptor beta chains derived from one specimen sequenced in a study of post-analysis software for immune sequencing data. Their target antigens are unknown. Included in the TCR beta cDNA libraries were unique molecular identifiers. TCRdb re-analysed the PCR reads in MiXCR, keeping a single row per CDR3 protein. This sample carries approximately 730,000 distinct CDR3 sequences, just over 45% of them seen once, and the ten largest clones take roughly 5%. General study findings and limits: Roughly 5 TRBV segments (TRBV5-6, TRBV5-1 and TRBV20-1 among them) occurred more frequently in patients than in controls.

Sample: blood. The receptors originated from a girl aged 5 to 17 with multiple sclerosis.

This clonotype was counted a single time. CDR3 sequence (DNA): TGTGCCAGCAGTTCGCCGCAGGAGGGCGGTGGCTACACCTTC. It translates to CASSSPQEGGGYTF. This sequence joins TRBV27 and TRBJ1-2; D unresolved. The CDR3 is made up of 14 amino acids. V shed 4 bases and J shed 7 bases, with 16 bases lying between them. Germline CDR1 and CDR2: MNHEY and SMNVEV (reference sequence).

This chain connects TRBV18 to TRBJ2-4; D is unclear. The length of the CDR3 is 16 residues. Germline V CDR1 and CDR2: KGHSH, LQKENI. V dropped 0 bases and J dropped 0 bases, with 9 bases sitting between them. The CDR3 region has the DNA TGTGCCAGCTCACCACCAGCAGCGTTAGCCAAAAACATTCAGTACTTC. This codes for CASSPPAALAKNIQYF. The full variable domain, rest sourced from reference TRBV18 and TRBJ2-4, is NAGVMQNPRHLVRRRGQEARLRCSPMKGHSHVYWYRQLPEEGLKFMVYLQKENIIDESGMPKERFSAEFPKEGPSILRIQQVVRGDSAAYFCASSPPAALAKNIQYFGAGTRLSVL.

This clonotype was counted a few times. The J gene is TRBJ2-5, the V gene TRBV6-2 or TRBV6-3, with 7 bases lining up with TRBD1. The germline CDR1 and CDR2 sequences are MNHEY and SVGEGT. The CDR3 totals 13 residues. With V trimmed by 9 bases and J by 12 bases, 16 bases remained unmatched. This CDR3 reads CASNTGQPTPKYF. The CDR3 region has the DNA TGTGCCAGTAATACGGGACAGCCTACCCCCAAGTACTTC.

The rearrangement links TRBV6-2 or TRBV6-3 to TRBJ2-1; D call uncertain. The CDR3 extends over 15 amino acids. Trimming took 5 bases from V and 5 from J, leaving 16 bases between them. The germline V gene encodes CDR1 MNHEY and CDR2 SVGEGT. In nucleotides, the CDR3 is TGTGCCAGCAGTGCCCCCGGGCTCCCAAACAATGAGCAGTTCTTC. It translates to CASSAPGLPNNEQFF.

The chain has TRBV9 and TRBJ1-2; TRBD1 might be the D (6 bases). Germline CDR1 and CDR2: SGDLS and YYNGEE. The CDR3 loop spans 12 amino acids. V lost 7 bases to trimming and J lost 7 bases, with 14 bases between them. The CDR3 nucleotides read TGTGCCAGCGGATCACGGACAGCTGGCTACACCTTC. Translated, it gives CASGSRTAGYTF.

This chain connects TRBV12-5 to TRBJ2-1; tentatively, D is TRBD1 (6 bases). The CDR3 is made up of 16 amino acids. CDR1 and CDR2 from the germline V gene are LGHNT and FRNRAP. Trimming pared 5 bases from V and 1 base from J, leaving 15 bases between. CDR3 in amino acids: CASGPLQGRSYNEQFF. The CDR3 DNA reads TGTGCTAGTGGTCCCCTACAGGGTAGGTCCTACAATGAGCAGTTCTTC.

This chain uses TRBV6-5 with TRBJ2-7; TRBD2 agrees at 8 bases. Germline values: CDR1 MNHEY, CDR2 SVGAGI. Trimming removed 6 bases from V and 0 bases from J; junction bases left unmatched: 10. The CDR3 totals 16 residues. The CDR3 spells CASSPKGAGGSYEQYF. The CDR3 DNA reads TGTGCCAGCAGCCCTAAAGGGGCGGGAGGCTCCTACGAGCAGTACTTC.

The chain uses TRBV15 and TRBJ2-7; TRBD2 agrees at 10 bases. Germline lookup yields CDR1 LNHNV and CDR2 YYDKDF (reference sequence). This CDR3 comprises 16 residues. Trimming removed 5 bases from V and 7 bases from J; junction bases left unmatched: 14. The CDR3 protein is CATSQLLAGEGNEQYF. The DNA of the CDR3 is TGTGCCACCAGCCAACTCCTAGCGGGAGAGGGCAATGAGCAGTACTTC.

The chain combines TRBV21-1 with TRBJ2-1; the D segment call TRBD2 is taken from the table without a DNA check. TRBV21-1 is a listed pseudogene. The CDR3 contains 15 residues. CDR3 loop: CASSNLAGGLNEQFF. In DNA, the CDR3 is TGTGCCAGCAGCAATTTAGCGGGAGGCTTAAATGAGCAGTTCTTC.

This clonotype was counted a few times. This chain links TRBV7-9 with TRBJ2-7; 10 bases fit TRBD1. Germline CDR1 SEHNR, CDR2 FQNEAQ (reference sequence). V trimming: 4 bases; J trimming: 6 bases; junction bases outside the gene matches: 9. The CDR3 sequence is 15 residues long. The DNA of the CDR3 is TGTGCCAGCAGCTACTTCGGGACAGGGGAGGGCGAGCAGTACTTC. It is translated as CASSYFGTGEGEQYF. The complete variable domain, with remaining parts taken from reference TRBV7-9 and TRBJ2-7, reads DTGVSQNPRHKITKRGQNVTFRCDPISEHNRLYWYRQTLGQGPEFLTYFQNEAQLEKSRLLSDRFSAERPKGSFSTLEIQRTEQGDSAMYLCASSYFGTGEGEQYFGPGTRLTVT.

The rearrangement links TRBV25-1 to TRBJ2-3; TRBD1 might be the D (5 bases). Germline V gives CDR1 MGHDK, CDR2 SYGVNS. With 6 bases removed from V and 2 bases from J, the gap between germline ends came to 15 bases. CDR3 length: 15 residues. The CDR3 DNA follows: TGTGCCAGCAGGGCACAGGAGCTTCACACAGATACGCAGTATTTT. Amino acid sequence: CASRAQELHTDTQYF.

Only a few counts were recorded for this clonotype. The rearrangement joins TRBV29-1 to TRBJ2-1; maybe TRBD2 (5 bases). The CDR3 has 10 amino acids. V lost 3 bases to trimming and J lost 9 bases, with 6 bases between them. The germline CDR1 and CDR2 sequences are SQVTM and ANQGSEA. The CDR3: CSVDRGEQFF. The CDR3 DNA sequence: TGCAGCGTTGACCGGGGTGAGCAGTTCTTC.

This clonotype turned up a few times. The chain is built from TRBV5-1 and TRBJ2-3, with 9 bases that match TRBD2. Germline V gene data show CDR1 as SGHRS and CDR2 as YFSETQ. The length of the CDR3 is 13 residues. V lost 0 bases to trimming and J lost 9 bases; unmatched junction nucleotides: 2. The chain's CDR3 is CASSLVLAGTQYF. CDR3 nucleotides: TGCGCCAGCAGCTTGGTACTAGCGGGCACGCAGTATTTT.

V and J are TRBV20-1 and TRBJ2-7; 9 positions match TRBD2. Germline CDR1 reads DFQATT; CDR2 reads SNEGSKA (reference sequence). V trimming: 4 bases; J trimming: 6 bases; junction bases outside the gene matches: 13. The CDR3 loop spans 15 amino acids. As DNA, the CDR3 is TGCAGTGCTATAACTAGCGGGCTTAGGAGGGCCGAGCAGTACTTC. Encoded protein: CSAITSGLRRAEQYF.

The rearrangement links TRBV12-3 or TRBV12-4 to TRBJ2-1, with 7 bases fitting TRBD1. The CDR3 is made up of 17 amino acids. The V segment lost 6 bases and the J segment 2 bases; nucleotides outside the gene matches: 13. CDR3: CASSLGPGGEPYNEQFF. CDR3 in DNA: TGTGCCAGCAGCCTCGGCCCAGGGGGTGAGCCCTACAATGAGCAGTTCTTC.

This clonotype has just one count. The gene calls are TRBV12-3 or TRBV12-4 and TRBJ2-1, with TRBD2 matching 8 bases. The CDR3 runs 14 residues. The junction had 7 bases not matched to a gene; V was cut back by 6 bases and J by 6 bases. The CDR3 region is CASSKAGEVNEQFF. DNA of the CDR3: TGTGCCAGCAGCAAAGCGGGAGAGGTCAATGAGCAGTTCTTC.

A few counts support this clonotype. The V gene is TRBV12-3 or TRBV12-4, the J gene TRBJ2-5; tentative D call: TRBD2 (6 bases). The better agreement between TRBJ2-7 and the DNA end casts doubt on the J call. This CDR3 is 15 amino acids long. The CDR3 loop reads CASTYERLEVPEQYF. CDR3 coding DNA: TGTGCCAGCACCTACGAGAGACTAGAGGTTCCCGAGCAGTACTTC.

V is TRBV15 and J is TRBJ1-2; perhaps TRBD1 as D (5 bases). The ends were cut back, 5 bases at V and 2 bases at J, with 12 bases in the middle. The V gene's germline CDR1 is LNHNV and CDR2 YYDKDF (reference sequence). The CDR3 totals 14 residues. In DNA form, the CDR3 reads TGTGCCACCAGCCACAGGACGGCCAACTATGGCTACACCTTC. This gives the protein CATSHRTANYGYTF.

The chain uses TRBV29-1 and TRBJ2-7; D remains unclear. CDR3 length equals 10 residues. V was shortened by 3 bases and J by 7 bases, with 7 bases between the two germline ends. CDR1 is SQVTM, CDR2 ANQGSEA, per germline. The CDR3 loop is CSVDPNEQYF. Here the CDR3 DNA reads TGCAGCGTTGACCCCAATGAGCAGTACTTC.

The V call is TRBV6-2 or TRBV6-3, the J call TRBJ2-7; TRBD1 aligns across 10 bases. V lost 0 bases, J lost 7 bases, and 15 bases stayed unmatched. This CDR3 contains 18 residues. Germline V gene data show CDR1 as MNHEY and CDR2 as SVGEGT. Here the CDR3 reads CASSYSNMHGTGAWEQYF. The CDR3 nucleotides read TGTGCCAGCAGTTACTCGAACATGCACGGGACAGGGGCTTGGGAGCAGTACTTC.

V gene TRBV7-2 combines with J gene TRBJ2-5; D is uncertain. V was pared by 4 bases and J by 2 bases, with 14 bases between. Germline V lookup: CDR1 SGHTA, CDR2 FQGNSA. The CDR3 totals 15 residues. This CDR3 reads CASSSEEGAQETQYF. In nucleotides, the CDR3 is TGTGCCAGCAGCTCCGAGGAAGGAGCTCAAGAGACCCAGTACTTC.

Details on this clonotype: A junction end diverges from the germline sequence, so it may reflect a read error. The gene calls are TRBV6-2 or TRBV6-3 and TRBJ2-1; D gene unclear. This CDR3 has 16 residues. In germline, CDR1 is MNHEY, CDR2 SVGEGT. CDR3 coding DNA: TGCGCCAGCAGTTACGGGTCTCCCGGTGGAAGAAATGAGCAGTTCTTC. Amino acids: CASSYGSPGGRNEQFF.

The J gene is TRBJ2-7, the V gene TRBV13, with D unresolved. CDR3 length: 14 residues. The germline gives CDR1 PRHDT, CDR2 FYEKMQ (reference sequence). Trimming left V 4 bases short and J 1 base short, with 11 bases between. The chain's CDR3 is CASSSRTESYEQYF. The CDR3 DNA reads TGTGCCAGCAGCTCCAGGACGGAGTCCTACGAGCAGTACTTC.